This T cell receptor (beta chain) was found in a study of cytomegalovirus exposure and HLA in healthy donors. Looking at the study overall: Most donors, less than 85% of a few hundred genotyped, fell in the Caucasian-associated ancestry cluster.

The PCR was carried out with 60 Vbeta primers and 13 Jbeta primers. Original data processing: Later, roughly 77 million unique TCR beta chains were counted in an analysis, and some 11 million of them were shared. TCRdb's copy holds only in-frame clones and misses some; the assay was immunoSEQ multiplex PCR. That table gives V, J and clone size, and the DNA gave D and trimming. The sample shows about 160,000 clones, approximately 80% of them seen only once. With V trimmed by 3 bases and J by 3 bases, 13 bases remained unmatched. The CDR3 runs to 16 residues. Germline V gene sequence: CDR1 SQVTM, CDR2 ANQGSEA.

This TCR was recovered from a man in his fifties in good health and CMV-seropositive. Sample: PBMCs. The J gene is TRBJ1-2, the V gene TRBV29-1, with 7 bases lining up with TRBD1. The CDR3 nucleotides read TGCAGCGTTGAGACAACGGACAGGCTACGTTACTATGGCTACACCTTC. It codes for CSVETTDRLRYYGYTF. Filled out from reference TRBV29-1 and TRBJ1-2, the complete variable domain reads SAVISQKPSRDICQRGTSLTIQCQVDSQVTMMFWYRQQPGQSLTLIATANQGSEATYESGFVIDKFPISRPNLTFSTLTVSNMSPEDSSIYLCSVETTDRLRYYGYTFGSGTRLTVV.